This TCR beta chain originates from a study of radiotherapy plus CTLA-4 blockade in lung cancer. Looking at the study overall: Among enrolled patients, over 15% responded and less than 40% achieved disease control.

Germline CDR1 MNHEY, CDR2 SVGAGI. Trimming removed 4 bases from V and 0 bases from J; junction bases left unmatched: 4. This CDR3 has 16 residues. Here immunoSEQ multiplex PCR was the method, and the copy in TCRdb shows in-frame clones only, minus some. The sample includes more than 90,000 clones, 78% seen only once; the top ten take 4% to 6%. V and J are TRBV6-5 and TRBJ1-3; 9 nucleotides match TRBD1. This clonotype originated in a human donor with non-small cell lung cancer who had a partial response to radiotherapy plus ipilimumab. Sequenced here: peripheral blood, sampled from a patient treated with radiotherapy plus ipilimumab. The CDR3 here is CASSSQGANSGNTIYF. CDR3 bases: TGTGCCAGCAGTTCACAGGGGGCCAACTCTGGAAACACCATATATTTT.